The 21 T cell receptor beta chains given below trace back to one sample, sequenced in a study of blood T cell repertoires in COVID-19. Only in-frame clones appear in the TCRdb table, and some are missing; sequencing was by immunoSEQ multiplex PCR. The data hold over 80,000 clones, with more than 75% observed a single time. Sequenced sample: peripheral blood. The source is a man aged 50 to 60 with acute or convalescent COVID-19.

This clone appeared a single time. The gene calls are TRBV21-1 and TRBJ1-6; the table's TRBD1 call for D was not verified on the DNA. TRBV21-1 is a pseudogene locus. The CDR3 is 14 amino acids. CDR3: CASSNSQGDSPLHF. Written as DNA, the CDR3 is TGTGCCAGCAGCAATAGCCAGGGGGATTCACCCCTCCACTTT.

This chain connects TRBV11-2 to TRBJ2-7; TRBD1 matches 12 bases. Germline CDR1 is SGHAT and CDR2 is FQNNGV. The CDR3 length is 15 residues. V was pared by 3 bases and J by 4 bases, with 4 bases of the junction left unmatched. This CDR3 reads CASSFRGQGAYEQYF. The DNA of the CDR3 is TGTGCCAGCAGCTTCAGGGGACAGGGGGCATACGAGCAGTACTTC.

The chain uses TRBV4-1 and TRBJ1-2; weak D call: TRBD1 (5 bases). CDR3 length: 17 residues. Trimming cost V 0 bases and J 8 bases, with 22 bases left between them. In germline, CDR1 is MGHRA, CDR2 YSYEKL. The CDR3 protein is CASSQDTLGQGREGYTF. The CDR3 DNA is TGCGCCAGCAGCCAAGATACGTTAGGCCAGGGCAGGGAAGGCTACACCTTC.

The CDR3 nucleotides read TGTGCCAGCAAAATAGAATACGCGAACACCGGGGAGCTGTTTTTT. It encodes CASKIEYANTGELFF. V gene TRBV6-5 combines with J gene TRBJ2-2; D is undetermined. Germline V gene data show CDR1 as MNHEY and CDR2 as SVGAGI. The V end lost 7 bases, the J end lost 0 bases, and 12 bases lay between the germline ends. This CDR3 has 15 residues.

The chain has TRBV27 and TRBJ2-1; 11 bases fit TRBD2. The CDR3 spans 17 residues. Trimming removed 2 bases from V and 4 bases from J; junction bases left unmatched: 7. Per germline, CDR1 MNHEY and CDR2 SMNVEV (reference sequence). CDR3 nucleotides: TGTGCCAGCAGTTTACCTTCGGGACTAGCGGATTACAATGAGCAGTTCTTC. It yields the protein CASSLPSGLADYNEQFF.

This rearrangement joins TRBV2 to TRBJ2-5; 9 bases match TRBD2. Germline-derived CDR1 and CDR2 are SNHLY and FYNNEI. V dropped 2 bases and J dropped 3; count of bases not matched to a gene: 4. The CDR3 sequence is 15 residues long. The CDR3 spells CASSEPTSGKETQYF. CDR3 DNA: TGTGCCAGCAGTGAACCGACTAGCGGCAAAGAGACCCAGTACTTC.

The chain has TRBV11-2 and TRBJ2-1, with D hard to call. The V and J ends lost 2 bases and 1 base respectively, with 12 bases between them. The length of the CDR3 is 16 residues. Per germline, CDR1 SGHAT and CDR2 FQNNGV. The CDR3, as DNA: TGTGCCAGCAGCTTAATGGTTGGTACTTCCTACAATGAGCAGTTCTTC. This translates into CASSLMVGTSYNEQFF.

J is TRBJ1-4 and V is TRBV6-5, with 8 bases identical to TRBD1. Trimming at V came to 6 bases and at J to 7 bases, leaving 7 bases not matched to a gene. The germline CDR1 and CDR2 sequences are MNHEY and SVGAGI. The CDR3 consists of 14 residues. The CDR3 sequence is CASSNDRGGEKLFF. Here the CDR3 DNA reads TGTGCCAGCAGCAACGACAGGGGCGGTGAAAAACTGTTTTTT.

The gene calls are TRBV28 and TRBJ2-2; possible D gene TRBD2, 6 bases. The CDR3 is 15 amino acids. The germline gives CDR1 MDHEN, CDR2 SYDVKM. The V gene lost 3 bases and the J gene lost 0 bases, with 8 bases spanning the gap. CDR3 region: CASSFGGANTGELFF. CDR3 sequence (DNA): TGTGCCAGCAGTTTCGGCGGGGCGAACACCGGGGAGCTGTTTTTT.

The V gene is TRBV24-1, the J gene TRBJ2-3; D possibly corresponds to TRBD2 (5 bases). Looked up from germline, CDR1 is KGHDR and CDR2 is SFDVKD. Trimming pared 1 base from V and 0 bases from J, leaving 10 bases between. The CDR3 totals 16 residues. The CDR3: CATSDLAAGSTDTQYF. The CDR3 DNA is TGTGCCACCAGTGATTTAGCGGCTGGTAGCACAGATACGCAGTATTTT.

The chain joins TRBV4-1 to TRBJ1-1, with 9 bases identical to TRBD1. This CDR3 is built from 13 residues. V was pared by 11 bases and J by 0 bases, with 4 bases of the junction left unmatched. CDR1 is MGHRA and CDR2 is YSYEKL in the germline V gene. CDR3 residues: CAGGTGMNTEAFF. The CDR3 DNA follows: TGCGCCGGAGGGACAGGGATGAACACTGAAGCTTTCTTT.

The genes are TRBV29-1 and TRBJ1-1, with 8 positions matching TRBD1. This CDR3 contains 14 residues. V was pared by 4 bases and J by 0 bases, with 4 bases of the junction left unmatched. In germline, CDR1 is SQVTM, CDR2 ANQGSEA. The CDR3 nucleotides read TGCAGCGTTGTGGACAGGGCCTTGAACACTGAAGCTTTCTTT. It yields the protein CSVVDRALNTEAFF.

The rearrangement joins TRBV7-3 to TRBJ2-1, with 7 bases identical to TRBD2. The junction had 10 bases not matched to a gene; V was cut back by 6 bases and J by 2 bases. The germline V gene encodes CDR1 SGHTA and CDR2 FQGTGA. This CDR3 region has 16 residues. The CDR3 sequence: CASSPRGGGTYNEQFF. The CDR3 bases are TGTGCCAGCAGTCCACGCGGGGGAGGAACCTACAATGAGCAGTTCTTC.

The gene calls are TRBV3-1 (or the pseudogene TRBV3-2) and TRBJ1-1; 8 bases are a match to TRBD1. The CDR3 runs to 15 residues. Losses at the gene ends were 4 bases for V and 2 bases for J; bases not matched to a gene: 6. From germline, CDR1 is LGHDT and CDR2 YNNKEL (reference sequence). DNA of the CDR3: TGTGCCAGCAGCCTCTGGGACAGGATCAACACTGAAGCTTTCTTT. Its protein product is CASSLWDRINTEAFF.

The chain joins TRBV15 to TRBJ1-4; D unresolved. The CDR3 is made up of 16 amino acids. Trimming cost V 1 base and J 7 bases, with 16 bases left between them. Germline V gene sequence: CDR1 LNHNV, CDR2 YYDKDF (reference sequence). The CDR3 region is CATSRGSARLFEKLFF. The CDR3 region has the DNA TGTGCCACCAGCAGAGGGAGTGCACGGTTATTTGAAAAACTGTTTTTT.

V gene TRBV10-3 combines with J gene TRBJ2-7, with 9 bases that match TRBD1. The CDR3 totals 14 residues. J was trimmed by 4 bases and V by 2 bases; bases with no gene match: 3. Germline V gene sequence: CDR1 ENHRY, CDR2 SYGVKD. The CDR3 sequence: CAISEPGQGYEQYF. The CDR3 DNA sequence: TGTGCCATCAGTGAGCCGGGACAGGGTTACGAGCAGTACTTC.

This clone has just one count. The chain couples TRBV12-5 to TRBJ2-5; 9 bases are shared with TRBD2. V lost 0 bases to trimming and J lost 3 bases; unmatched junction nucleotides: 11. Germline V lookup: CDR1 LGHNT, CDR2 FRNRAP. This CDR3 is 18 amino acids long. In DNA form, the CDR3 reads TGTGCTAGTGGTTTGGTACTTAGTAGCGGGGGTAAGGAAGAGACCCAGTACTTC. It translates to CASGLVLSSGGKEETQYF.

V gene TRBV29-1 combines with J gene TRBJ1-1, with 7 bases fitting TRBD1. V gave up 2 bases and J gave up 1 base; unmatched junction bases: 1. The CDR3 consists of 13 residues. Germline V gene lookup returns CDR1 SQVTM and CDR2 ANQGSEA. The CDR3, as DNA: TGCAGCGTTGAAAGGGGGCGGAACACTGAAGCTTTCTTT. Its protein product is CSVERGRNTEAFF.

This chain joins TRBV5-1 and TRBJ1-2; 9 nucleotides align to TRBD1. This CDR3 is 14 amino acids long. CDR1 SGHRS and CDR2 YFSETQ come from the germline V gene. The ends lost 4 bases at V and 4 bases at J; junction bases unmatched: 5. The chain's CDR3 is CASSDTGGGYGYTF. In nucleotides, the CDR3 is TGCGCCAGCAGCGATACAGGGGGCGGCTATGGCTACACCTTC. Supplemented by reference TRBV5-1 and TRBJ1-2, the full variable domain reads KAGVTQTPRYLIKTRGQQVTLSCSPISGHRSVSWYQQTPGQGLQFLFEYFSETQRNKGNFPGRFSGRQFSNSRSEMNVSTLELGDSALYLCASSDTGGGYGYTFGSGTRLTVV.

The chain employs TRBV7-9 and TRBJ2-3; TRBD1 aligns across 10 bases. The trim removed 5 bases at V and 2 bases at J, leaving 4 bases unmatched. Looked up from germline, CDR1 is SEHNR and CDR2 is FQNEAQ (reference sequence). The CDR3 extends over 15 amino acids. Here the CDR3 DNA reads TGTGCCAGCAGCCCGGGGACAGGGGTCACAGATACGCAGTATTTT. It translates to CASSPGTGVTDTQYF.

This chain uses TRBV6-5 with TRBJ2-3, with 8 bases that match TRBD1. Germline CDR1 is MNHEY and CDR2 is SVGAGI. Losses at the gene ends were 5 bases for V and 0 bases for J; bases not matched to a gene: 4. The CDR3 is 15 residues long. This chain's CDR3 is CASSPDRGSTDTQYF. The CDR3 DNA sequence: TGTGCCAGCAGTCCCGACAGGGGTAGCACAGATACGCAGTATTTT.